This is a list of T cell receptor beta chains from one sample in a study of neurological immune-mediated disorders. TCRdb re-analysed the 5' RACE reads in MiXCR, keeping a single row per CDR3 protein. The sample contains about 120,000 distinct CDR3 sequences, more than 2.5% of which appear only once. Input material: PBMCs. The receptors here all came from a woman aged 25-40 years with multiple sclerosis. Both conserved end residues are part of each CDR3. Fields, in order: J gene, CDR3 length, V gene, clone size, D gene, CDR3 DNA, CDR3 protein. A D gene is named only where the DNA matches it firmly. Each size is once, few, many or a size class.

J: TRBJ2-3; length: 13; V: TRBV20-1; size: many; D: TRBD1; DNA: TGCAGTGCTAAGACAGGGGGCACAGATACGCAGTATTTT; CDR3: CSAKTGGTDTQYF
J: TRBJ2-6; length: 18; V: TRBV25-1; size: many; D: TRBD1; DNA: TGTGCCAGCAGTGAATATTGGACAGGGGGTTCTGGGGCCAACGTCCTGACTTTC; CDR3: CASSEYWTGGSGANVLTF
J: TRBJ2-5; length: 15; V: TRBV5-1; size: many; D: TRBD1; DNA: TGCGCCAGCAGCCCGGGGGACAGGGCAGGAGAGACCCAGTACTTC; CDR3: CASSPGDRAGETQYF
J: TRBJ2-2; length: 18; V: TRBV7-6; size: many; D: NA; DNA: TGTGCCAGCAGCTTAGCCCCGTGGGGGCTTTCGAACACCGGGGAGCTGTTTTTT; CDR3: CASSLAPWGLSNTGELFF
J: TRBJ2-5; length: 18; V: TRBV7-2; size: many; D: TRBD2; DNA: TGTGCCAGCAGCTGGGAGACGGGACTAGCGGGAGCCCAAGAGACCCAGTACTTC; CDR3: CASSWETGLAGAQETQYF
J: TRBJ1-2; length: 12; V: TRBV7-2; size: many; D: NA; DNA: TGTGCCAGCAGCCATAGTGACGGAGGGTACACCTTC; CDR3: CASSHSDGGYTF
J: TRBJ2-7; length: 15; V: TRBV28; size: many; D: NA; DNA: TGTGCCAGCAGTTTAGTGGGCTTTTACTCCTACGAGCAGTACTTC; CDR3: CASSLVGFYSYEQYF
J: TRBJ2-5; length: 15; V: TRBV7-2; size: many; D: NA; DNA: TGTGCCAGCAGCCAGGGGGGGCCGGGACTAGAGACCCAGTACTTC; CDR3: CASSQGGPGLETQYF
J: TRBJ2-1; length: 16; V: TRBV15; size: few; D: TRBD2; DNA: TGTGCCACCAGCAGAGATGGACTAGCGGGAGTTAATGAGCAGTTCTTC; CDR3: CATSRDGLAGVNEQFF
J: TRBJ2-1; length: 12; V: TRBV6-1; size: many; D: NA; DNA: TGTGCCAGCAGTGATTTAGGCTATGAGCAGTTCTTC; CDR3: CASSDLGYEQFF
J: TRBJ2-5; length: 13; V: TRBV20-1; size: many; D: NA; DNA: TGCAGTGCTCGCGACAGGTTCCAAGAGACCCAGTACTTC; CDR3: CSARDRFQETQYF
J: TRBJ2-1; length: 14; V: TRBV20-1; size: many; D: TRBD2; DNA: TGCAGTGCTAGCTTGCGGGGGGGCTACAATGAGCAGTTCTTC; CDR3: CSASLRGGYNEQFF
J: TRBJ1-1; length: 15; V: TRBV7-9; size: many; D: NA; DNA: TGTGCCAGCAGCCCACCCGGGCAGGAAGGAACTGAAGCTTTCTTT; CDR3: CASSPPGQEGTEAFF